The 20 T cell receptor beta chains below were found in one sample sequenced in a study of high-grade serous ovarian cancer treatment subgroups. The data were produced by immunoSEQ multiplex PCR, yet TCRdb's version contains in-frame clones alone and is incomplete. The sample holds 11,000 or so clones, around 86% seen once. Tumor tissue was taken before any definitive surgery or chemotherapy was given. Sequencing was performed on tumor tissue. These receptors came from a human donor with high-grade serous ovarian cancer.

The CDR3 here is CASSPAGQANYGYTF. CDR3 nucleotides: TGTGCCAGCTCACCGGCGGGCCAAGCTAACTATGGCTACACCTTC. The chain uses TRBV18 and TRBJ1-2, with D uncertain. The germline CDR1 and CDR2 sequences are KGHSH and LQKENI. The CDR3 totals 15 residues. Trimming shortened V by 3 bases and J by 0 bases, and 11 bases separated the two germline ends. Full variable domain (remainder filled in from reference TRBV18 and TRBJ1-2): NAGVMQNPRHLVRRRGQEARLRCSPMKGHSHVYWYRQLPEEGLKFMVYLQKENIIDESGMPKERFSAEFPKEGPSILRIQQVVRGDSAAYFCASSPAGQANYGYTFGSGTRLTVV.

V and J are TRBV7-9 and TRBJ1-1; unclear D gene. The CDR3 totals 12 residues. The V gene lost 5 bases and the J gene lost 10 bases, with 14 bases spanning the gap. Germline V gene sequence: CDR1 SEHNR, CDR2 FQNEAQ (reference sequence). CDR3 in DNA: TGTGCCAGCAGCGACTCGTGGGCCGGAGCTTTCTTT. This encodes CASSDSWAGAFF.

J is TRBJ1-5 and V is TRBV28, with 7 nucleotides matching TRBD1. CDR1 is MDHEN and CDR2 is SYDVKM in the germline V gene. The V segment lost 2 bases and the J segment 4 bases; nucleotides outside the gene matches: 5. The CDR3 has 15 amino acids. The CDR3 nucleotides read TGTGCCAGCAGTTTAAGGAGACAGGGAAATCAGCCCCAGCATTTT. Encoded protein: CASSLRRQGNQPQHF. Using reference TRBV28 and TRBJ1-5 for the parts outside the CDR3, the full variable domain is DVKVTQSSRYLVKRTGEKVFLECVQDMDHENMFWYRQDPGLGLRLIYFSYDVKMKEKGDIPEGYSVSREKKERFSLILESASTNQTSMYLCASSLRRQGNQPQHFGDGTRLSIL.

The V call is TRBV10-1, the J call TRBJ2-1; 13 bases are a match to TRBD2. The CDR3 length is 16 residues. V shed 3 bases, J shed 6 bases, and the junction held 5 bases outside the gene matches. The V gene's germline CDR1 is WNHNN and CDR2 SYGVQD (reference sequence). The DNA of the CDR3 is TGCGCCAGCAGTGACCCAACTAGCGGGAGGGGCAATGAGCAGTTCTTC. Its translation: CASSDPTSGRGNEQFF.

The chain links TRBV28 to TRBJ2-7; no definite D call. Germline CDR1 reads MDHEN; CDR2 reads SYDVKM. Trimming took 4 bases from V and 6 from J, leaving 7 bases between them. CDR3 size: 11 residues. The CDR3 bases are TGTGCCAGCAGTTCCTCTAGCGAGCAGTACTTC. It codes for CASSSSSEQYF.

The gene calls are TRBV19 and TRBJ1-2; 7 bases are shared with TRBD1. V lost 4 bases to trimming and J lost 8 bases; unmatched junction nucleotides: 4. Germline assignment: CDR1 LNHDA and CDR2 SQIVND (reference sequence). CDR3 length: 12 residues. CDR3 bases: TGTGCCAGTAGTACAGGGGGTAGAGGCTACACCTTC. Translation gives CASSTGGRGYTF.

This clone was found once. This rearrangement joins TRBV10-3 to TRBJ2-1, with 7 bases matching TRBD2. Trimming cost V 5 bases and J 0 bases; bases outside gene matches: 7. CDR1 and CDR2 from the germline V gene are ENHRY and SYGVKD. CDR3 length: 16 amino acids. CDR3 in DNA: TGTGCCATCAGTCCTGGGGGGGACTCCTCCTACAATGAGCAGTTCTTC. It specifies CAISPGGDSSYNEQFF.

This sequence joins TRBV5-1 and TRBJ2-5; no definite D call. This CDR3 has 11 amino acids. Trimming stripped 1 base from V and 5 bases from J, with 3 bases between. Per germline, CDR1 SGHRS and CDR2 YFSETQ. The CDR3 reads CASSLWETQYF. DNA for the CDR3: TGCGCCAGCAGCTTGTGGGAGACCCAGTACTTC.

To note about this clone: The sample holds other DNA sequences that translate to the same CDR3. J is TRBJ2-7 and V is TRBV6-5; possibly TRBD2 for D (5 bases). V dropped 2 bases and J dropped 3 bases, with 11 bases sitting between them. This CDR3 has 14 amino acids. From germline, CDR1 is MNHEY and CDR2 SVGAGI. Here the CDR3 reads CASSYGPRDYEQYF. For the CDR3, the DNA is TGTGCCAGCAGTTACGGCCCCCGGGACTACGAGCAGTACTTC.

CDR3 coding DNA: TGTGCCAGCAGGTCCCTAGGGGGCTCCCCAGATACGCAGTATTTT. As protein: CASRSLGGSPDTQYF. The rearrangement joins TRBV5-6 to TRBJ2-3; TRBD1 matches at 7 bases. V lost 5 bases, J lost 4 bases, and 10 bases stayed unmatched. The germline V gene has CDR1 SGHDT and CDR2 YYEEEE. The CDR3 covers 15 residues.

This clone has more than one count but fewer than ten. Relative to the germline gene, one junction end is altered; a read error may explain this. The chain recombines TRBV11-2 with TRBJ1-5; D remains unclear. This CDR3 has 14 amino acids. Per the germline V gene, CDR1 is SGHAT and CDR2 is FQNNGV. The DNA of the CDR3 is TGTGCCAGCAGCCTAGACGGTAGCAATCAGCCCCAGCATTTT. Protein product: CASSLDGSNQPQHF.

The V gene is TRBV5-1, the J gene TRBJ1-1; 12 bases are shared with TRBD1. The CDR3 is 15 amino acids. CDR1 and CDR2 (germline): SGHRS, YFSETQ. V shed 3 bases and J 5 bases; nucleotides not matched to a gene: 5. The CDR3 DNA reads TGCGCCAGCAGCTGGGACAGGGGGCTAGGGACTGAAGCTTTCTTT. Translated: CASSWDRGLGTEAFF.

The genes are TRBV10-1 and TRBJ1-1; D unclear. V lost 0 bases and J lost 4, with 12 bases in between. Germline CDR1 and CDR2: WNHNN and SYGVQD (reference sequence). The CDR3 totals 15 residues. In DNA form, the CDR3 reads TGCGCCAGCAGTGAGTCGGCGGTTGGACTCACTGAAGCTTTCTTT. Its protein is CASSESAVGLTEAFF.

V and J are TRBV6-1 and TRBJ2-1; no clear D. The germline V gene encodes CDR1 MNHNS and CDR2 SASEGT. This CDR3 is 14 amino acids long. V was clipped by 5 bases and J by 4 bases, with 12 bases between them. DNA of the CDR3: TGTGCCAGCAGTCTACTGGACGGATACAATGAGCAGTTCTTC. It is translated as CASSLLDGYNEQFF.

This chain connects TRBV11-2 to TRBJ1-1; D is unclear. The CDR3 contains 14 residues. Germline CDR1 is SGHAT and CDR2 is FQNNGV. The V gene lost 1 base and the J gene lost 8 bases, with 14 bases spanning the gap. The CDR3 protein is CASSLVGGDGEAFF. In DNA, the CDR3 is TGTGCCAGCAGCTTAGTCGGCGGGGATGGGGAAGCTTTCTTT.

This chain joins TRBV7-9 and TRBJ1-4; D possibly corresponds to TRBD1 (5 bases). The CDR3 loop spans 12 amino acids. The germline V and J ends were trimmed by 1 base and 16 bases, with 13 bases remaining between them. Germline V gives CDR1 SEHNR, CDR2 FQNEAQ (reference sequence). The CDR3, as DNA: TGTGCCAGCAGCTTAGAGGGACCCCGGCGGTTTTTT. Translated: CASSLEGPRRFF.

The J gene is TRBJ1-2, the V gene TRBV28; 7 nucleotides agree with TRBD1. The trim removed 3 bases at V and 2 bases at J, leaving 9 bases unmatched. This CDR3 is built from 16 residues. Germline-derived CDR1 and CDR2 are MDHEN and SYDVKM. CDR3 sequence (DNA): TGTGCCAGCAGTTTTATGTCCACAGGGGACAACTATGGCTACACCTTC. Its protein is CASSFMSTGDNYGYTF.

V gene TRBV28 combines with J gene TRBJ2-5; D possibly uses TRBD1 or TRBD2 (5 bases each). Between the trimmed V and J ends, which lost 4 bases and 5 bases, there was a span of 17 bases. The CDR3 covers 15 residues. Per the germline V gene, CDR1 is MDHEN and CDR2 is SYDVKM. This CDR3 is CASSYSAGRVETQYF. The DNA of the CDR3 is TGTGCCAGCAGTTATTCCGCGGGCAGGGTGGAGACCCAGTACTTC.

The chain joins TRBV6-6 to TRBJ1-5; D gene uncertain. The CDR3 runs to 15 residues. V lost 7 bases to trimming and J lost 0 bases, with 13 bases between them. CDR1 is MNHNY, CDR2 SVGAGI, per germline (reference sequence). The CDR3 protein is CASTLSLYSNQPQHF. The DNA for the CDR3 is TGTGCCAGCACCCTATCTCTTTATAGCAATCAGCCCCAGCATTTT.

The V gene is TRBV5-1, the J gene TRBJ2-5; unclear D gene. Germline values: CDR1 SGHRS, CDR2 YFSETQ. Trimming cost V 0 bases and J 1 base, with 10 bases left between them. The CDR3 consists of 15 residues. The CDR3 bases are TGCGCCAGCAGCTTGGTGGCACAAGCCCAAGAGACCCAGTACTTC. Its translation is CASSLVAQAQETQYF.